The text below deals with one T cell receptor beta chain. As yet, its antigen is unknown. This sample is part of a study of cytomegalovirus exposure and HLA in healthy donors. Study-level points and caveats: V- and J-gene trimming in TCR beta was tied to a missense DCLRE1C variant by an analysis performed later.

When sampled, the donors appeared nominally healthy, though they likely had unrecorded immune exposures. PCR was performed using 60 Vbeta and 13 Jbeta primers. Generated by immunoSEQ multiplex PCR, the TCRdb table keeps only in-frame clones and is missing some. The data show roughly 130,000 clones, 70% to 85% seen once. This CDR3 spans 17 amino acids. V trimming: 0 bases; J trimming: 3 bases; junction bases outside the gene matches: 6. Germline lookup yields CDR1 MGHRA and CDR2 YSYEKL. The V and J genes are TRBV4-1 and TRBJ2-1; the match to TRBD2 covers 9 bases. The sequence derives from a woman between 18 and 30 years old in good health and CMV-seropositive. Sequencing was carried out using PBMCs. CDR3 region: CASSQDALAGLYNEQFF. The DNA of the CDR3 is TGCGCCAGCAGCCAAGATGCCCTAGCGGGACTCTACAATGAGCAGTTCTTC.